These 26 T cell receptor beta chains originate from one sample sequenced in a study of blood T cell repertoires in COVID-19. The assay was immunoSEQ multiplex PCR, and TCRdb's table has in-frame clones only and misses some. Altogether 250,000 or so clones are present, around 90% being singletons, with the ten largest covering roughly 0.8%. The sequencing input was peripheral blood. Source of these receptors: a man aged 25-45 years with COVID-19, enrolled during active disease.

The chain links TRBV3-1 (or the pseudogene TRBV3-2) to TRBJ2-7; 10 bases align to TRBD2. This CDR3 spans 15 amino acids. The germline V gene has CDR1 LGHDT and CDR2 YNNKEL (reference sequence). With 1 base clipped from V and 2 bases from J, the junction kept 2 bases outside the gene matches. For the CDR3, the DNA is TGTGCCAGCAGCCAAGGTAGCGGGGGGACCTACGAGCAGTACTTC. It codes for CASSQGSGGTYEQYF.

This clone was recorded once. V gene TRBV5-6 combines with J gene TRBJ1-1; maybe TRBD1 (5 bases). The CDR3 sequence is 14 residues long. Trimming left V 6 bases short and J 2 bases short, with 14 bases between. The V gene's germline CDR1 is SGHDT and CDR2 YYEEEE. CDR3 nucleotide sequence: TGTGCCAGCACCCGGGGGGTGATTAACACTGAAGCTTTCTTT. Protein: CASTRGVINTEAFF.

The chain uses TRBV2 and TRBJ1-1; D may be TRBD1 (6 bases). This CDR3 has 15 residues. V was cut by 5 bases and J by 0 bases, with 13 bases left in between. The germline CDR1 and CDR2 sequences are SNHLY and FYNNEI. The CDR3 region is CASSNTGGMNTEAFF. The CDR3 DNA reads TGTGCCAGCAGTAATACGGGGGGCATGAACACTGAAGCTTTCTTT.

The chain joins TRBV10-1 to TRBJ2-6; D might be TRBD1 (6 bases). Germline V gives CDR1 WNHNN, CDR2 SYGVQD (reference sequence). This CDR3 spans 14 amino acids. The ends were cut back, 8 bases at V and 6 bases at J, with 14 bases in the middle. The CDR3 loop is CASYREKKANVLTF. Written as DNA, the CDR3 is TGCGCCAGCTACAGGGAGAAGAAGGCCAACGTCCTGACTTTC.

The chain's CDR3 is CASSSRTSADNEQFF. The DNA of the CDR3 is TGTGCCAGCAGCTCTCGGACTAGCGCGGACAATGAGCAGTTCTTC. The chain carries TRBV7-2 and TRBJ2-1; 9 positions agree with TRBD2. V lost 4 bases and J lost 5; bases outside the gene matches: 6. The CDR3 consists of 15 residues. Germline V gives CDR1 SGHTA, CDR2 FQGNSA.

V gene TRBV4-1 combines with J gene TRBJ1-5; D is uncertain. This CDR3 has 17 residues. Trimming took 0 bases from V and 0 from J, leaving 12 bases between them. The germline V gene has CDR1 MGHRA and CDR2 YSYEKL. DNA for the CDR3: TGCGCCAGCAGCCAAGATAGGAGAGTTTATAGCAATCAGCCCCAGCATTTT. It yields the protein CASSQDRRVYSNQPQHF.

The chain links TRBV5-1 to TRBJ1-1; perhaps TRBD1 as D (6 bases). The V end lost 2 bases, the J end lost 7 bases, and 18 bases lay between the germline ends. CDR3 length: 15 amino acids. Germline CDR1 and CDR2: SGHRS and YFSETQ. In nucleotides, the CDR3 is TGCGCCAGCAGCTTACAGGGAGGGAATACCAATGAAGCTTTCTTT. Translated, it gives CASSLQGGNTNEAFF.

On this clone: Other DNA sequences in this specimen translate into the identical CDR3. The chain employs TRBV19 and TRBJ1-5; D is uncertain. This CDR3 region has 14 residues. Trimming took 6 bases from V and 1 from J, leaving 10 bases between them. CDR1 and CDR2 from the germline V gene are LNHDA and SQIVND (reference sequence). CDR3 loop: CASSPAGSNQPQHF. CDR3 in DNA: TGTGCCAGTAGCCCGGCCGGGAGCAATCAGCCCCAGCATTTT.

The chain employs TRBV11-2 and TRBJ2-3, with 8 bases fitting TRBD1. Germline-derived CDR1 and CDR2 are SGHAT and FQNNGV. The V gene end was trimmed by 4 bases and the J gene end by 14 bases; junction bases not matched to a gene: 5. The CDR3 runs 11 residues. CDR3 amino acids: CASSSRDRWYF. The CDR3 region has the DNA TGTGCCAGCAGCTCCCGGGACAGGTGGTATTTT.

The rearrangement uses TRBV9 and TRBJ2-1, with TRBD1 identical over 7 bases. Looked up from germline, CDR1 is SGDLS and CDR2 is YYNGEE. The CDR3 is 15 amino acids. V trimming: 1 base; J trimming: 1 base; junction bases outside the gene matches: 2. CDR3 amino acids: CASSVTTGSYNEQFF. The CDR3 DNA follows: TGTGCCAGCAGCGTAACGACAGGGTCCTACAATGAGCAGTTCTTC.

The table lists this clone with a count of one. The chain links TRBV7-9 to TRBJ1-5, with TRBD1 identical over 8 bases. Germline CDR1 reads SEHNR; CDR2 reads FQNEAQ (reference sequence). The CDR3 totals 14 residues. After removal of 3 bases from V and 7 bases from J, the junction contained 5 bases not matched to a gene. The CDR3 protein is CASSFGTGPQPQHF. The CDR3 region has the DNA TGTGCCAGCAGCTTCGGGACAGGACCACAGCCCCAGCATTTT.

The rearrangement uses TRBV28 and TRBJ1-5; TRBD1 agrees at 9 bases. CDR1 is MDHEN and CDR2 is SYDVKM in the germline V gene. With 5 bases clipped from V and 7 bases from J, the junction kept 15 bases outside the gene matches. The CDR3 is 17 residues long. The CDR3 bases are TGTGCCAGCAGTCTAGACTCTCGACAGGGGGTAGGACAGCCCCAGCATTTT. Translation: CASSLDSRQGVGQPQHF.

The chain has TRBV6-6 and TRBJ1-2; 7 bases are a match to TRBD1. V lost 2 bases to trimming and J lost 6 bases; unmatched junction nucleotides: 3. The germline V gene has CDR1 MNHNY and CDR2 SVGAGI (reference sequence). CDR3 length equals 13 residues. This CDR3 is CASSYQDRHGYTF. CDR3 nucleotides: TGTGCCAGCAGTTACCAGGACAGGCATGGCTACACCTTC.

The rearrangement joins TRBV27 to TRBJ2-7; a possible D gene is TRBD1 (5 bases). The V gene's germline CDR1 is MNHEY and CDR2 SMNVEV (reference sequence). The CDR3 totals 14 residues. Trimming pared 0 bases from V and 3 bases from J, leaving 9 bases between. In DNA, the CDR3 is TGTGCCAGCAGTTTATCAGGGGTAGACTACGAGCAGTACTTC. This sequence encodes CASSLSGVDYEQYF.

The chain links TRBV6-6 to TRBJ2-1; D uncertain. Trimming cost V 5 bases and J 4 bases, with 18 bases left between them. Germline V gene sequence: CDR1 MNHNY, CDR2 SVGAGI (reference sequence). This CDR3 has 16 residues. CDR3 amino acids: CASSTLPRLGYNEQFF. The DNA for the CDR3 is TGTGCCAGCAGTACCCTCCCCCGACTGGGTTACAATGAGCAGTTCTTC.

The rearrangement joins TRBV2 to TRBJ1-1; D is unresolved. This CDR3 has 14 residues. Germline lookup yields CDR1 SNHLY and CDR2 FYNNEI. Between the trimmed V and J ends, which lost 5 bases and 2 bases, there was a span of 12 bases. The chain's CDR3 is CASSYVIGNTEAFF. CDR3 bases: TGTGCCAGCAGTTACGTCATCGGTAACACTGAAGCTTTCTTT. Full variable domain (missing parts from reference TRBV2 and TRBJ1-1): EPEVTQTPSHQVTQMGQEVILRCVPISNHLYFYWYRQILGQKVEFLVSFYNNEISEKSEIFDDQFSVERPDGSNFTLKIRSTKLEDSAMYFCASSYVIGNTEAFFGQGTRLTVV.

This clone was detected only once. CDR3 coding DNA: TGTGCCAGCAGCTTCGAGACAGGGGGCTATGGCTACACCTTC. It yields the protein CASSFETGGYGYTF. The chain employs TRBV11-2 and TRBJ1-2; 9 bases match TRBD1. The germline CDR1 and CDR2 sequences are SGHAT and FQNNGV. The CDR3 contains 14 residues. Trimming at V came to 3 bases and at J to 4 bases, leaving 3 bases not matched to a gene.

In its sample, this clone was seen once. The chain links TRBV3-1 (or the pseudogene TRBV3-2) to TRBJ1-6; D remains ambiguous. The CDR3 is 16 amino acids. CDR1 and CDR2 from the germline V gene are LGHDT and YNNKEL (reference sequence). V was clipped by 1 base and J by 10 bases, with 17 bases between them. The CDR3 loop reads CASSQVPLLGGSPLHF. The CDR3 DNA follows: TGTGCCAGCAGCCAAGTACCCCTACTTGGAGGGTCACCCCTCCACTTT.

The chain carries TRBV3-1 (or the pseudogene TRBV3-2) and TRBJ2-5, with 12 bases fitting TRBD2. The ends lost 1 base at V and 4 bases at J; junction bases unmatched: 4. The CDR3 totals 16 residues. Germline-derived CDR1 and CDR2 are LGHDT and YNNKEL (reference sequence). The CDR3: CASSQGGLAGSETQYF. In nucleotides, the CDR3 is TGTGCCAGCAGCCAAGGGGGACTAGCGGGTTCAGAGACCCAGTACTTC.

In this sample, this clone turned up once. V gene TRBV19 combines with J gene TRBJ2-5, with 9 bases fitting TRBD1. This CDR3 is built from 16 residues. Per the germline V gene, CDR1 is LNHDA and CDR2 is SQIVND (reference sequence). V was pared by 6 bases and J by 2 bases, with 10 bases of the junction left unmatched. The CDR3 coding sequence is TGTGCCAGTAGAGGGGACAGGGAAGGTTCTCAAGAGACCCAGTACTTC. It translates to CASRGDREGSQETQYF.

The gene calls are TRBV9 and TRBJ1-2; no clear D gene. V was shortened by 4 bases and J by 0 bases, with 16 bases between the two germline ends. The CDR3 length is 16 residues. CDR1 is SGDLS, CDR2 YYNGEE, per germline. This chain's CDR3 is CASSPDGRAPNYGYTF. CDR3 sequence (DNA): TGTGCCAGCAGCCCGGACGGGAGAGCACCTAACTATGGCTACACCTTC.

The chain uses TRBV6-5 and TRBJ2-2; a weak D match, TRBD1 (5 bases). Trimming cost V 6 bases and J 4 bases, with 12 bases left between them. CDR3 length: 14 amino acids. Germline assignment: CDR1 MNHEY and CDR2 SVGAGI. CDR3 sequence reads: CASRMQGSTGELFF. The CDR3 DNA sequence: TGTGCCAGCAGAATGCAGGGATCCACCGGGGAGCTGTTTTTT.

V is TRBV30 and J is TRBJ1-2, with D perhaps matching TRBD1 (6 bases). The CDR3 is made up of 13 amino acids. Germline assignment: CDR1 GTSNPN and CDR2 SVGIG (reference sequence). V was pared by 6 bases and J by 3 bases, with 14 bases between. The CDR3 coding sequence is TGTGCCTGCGCCCAGGGGATTGACTATGGCTACACCTTC. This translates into CACAQGIDYGYTF.

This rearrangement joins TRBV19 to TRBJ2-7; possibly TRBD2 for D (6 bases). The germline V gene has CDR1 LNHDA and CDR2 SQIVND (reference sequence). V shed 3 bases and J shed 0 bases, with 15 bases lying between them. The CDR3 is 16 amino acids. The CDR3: CASSMGGASSSYEQYF. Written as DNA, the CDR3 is TGTGCCAGTAGTATGGGCGGGGCTTCCAGCTCCTACGAGCAGTACTTC.

The DNA of the CDR3 is TGTGCCTGGAGTCCCAGCGGGGGGGTGTTTTTT. Encoded protein: CAWSPSGGVFF. This sequence joins TRBV30 and TRBJ2-2; 10 nucleotides match TRBD2. The J segment lost 15 bases and the V segment lost 2 bases, leaving 3 bases of the junction unmatched. The CDR3 is 11 amino acids. Germline V gene data show CDR1 as GTSNPN and CDR2 as SVGIG (reference sequence). Based on the CDR3 plus reference TRBV30 and TRBJ2-2, the full variable domain is SQTIHQWPATLVQPVGSPLSLECTVEGTSNPNLYWYRQAAGRGLQLLFYSVGIGQISSEVPQNLSASRPQDRQFILSSKKLLLSDSGFYLCAWSPSGGVFFGEGSRLTVL.

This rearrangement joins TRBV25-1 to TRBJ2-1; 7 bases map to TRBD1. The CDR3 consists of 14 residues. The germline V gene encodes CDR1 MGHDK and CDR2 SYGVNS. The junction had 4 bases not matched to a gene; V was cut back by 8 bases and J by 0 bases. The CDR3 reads CASGQVSSYNEQFF. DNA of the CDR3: TGTGCCAGCGGACAGGTTAGCTCCTACAATGAGCAGTTCTTC.